A single TCR beta chain is shown here with its context. Its matching antigen is unknown. The entry originates in a study of shared clonotypes between healthy human individuals. Original analysis: Junction-only sequences without quality scores were provided by ImmunoSEQ, so filtering was different. Clones were read by immunoSEQ multiplex PCR, and TCRdb kept only the in-frame ones, dropping some. The V and J calls and clone size come from that table; D and trimming were worked out from the DNA. The data hold about 1.5 million clones, with under 99% observed a single time. Regarding the study as a whole: Estimated richness was generally greater in naive than memory subsets. All-four-donor shared clonotypes had higher generation probabilities than non-shared clonotypes did. It was expected that sequencing depth would affect clonotype sharing among donors.

The CDR3 has 15 residues. The germline V and J ends were trimmed by 1 base and 2 bases, with 13 bases remaining between them. The germline gives CDR1 SGHNT, CDR2 YYREEE (reference sequence). This clonotype was obtained from a man aged 30-40 years in good health. The specimen was naive CD4+ T cells sorted from blood. The subset here: CD45RA+ positively selected. The rearrangement uses TRBV5-4 and TRBJ2-7, with D possibly being TRBD2 (6 bases). The chain's CDR3 is CASSLPGVGPYEQYF. The CDR3 DNA sequence: TGTGCCAGCAGCTTGCCGGGAGTGGGCCCCTACGAGCAGTACTTC.